This T cell receptor beta chain was identified during a study of T cells in Graves' hyperthyroidism and ophthalmopathy. The wider study: Once the initial diagnosis was made, peripheral blood was obtained before any treatment.

This clonotype was seen ten or more times. The V and J ends lost 3 bases and 3 bases respectively, with 2 bases between them. The CDR3 sequence is 10 residues long. Germline CDR1 is DFQATT and CDR2 is SNEGSKA (reference sequence). For Graves' hyperthyroidism to be stable, ophthalmopathy could not progress within 18 months. These patients, aged 18 to 65, had recently diagnosed hyperthyroidism lasting under 2 months. Template material for amplifying TCR beta CDR3 regions consisted of RNA transcripts. Researchers ran a first-round RT-PCR on the TCR CDR3 using the HTBI primer set. TCRdb re-analysed the multiplex PCR reads in MiXCR, keeping a single row per CDR3 protein. Seen here are about 360,000 distinct CDR3 sequences, 13% observed once, and the top ten hold around a tenth.

The specimen was blood. This clonotype was obtained from a woman in her late teens or twenties with Graves' hyperthyroidism. This chain uses TRBV20-1 with TRBJ1-2, with D uncertain. The CDR3 sequence: CSASYYGYTF. The CDR3 DNA sequence: TGCAGTGCTAGTTACTATGGCTACACCTTC.